This TCR beta chain was profiled in a study of spatial heterogeneity in lung cancer. The V gene's germline CDR1 is LGHNT and CDR2 FRNRAP. This CDR3 has 15 residues. With 3 bases clipped from V and 2 bases from J, the junction kept 3 bases outside the gene matches. Indicated time point: blood at routine non-recurrence follow-up after resection. TCRdb processed the 5' RACE reads anew with MiXCR; each CDR3 protein has one entry. Here the sample spans around 100,000 distinct CDR3 sequences, roughly a tenth being singletons. This clonotype was seen more than once but under ten times. The source is a female donor with early-stage non-small cell lung cancer. The material sequenced was PBMCs, taken at follow-up. The chain has TRBV12-5 and TRBJ2-3; 9 bases agree with TRBD1. CDR3 DNA sequence: TGTGCTAGTGGTTTCGGGACAGGGTACACAGATACGCAGTATTTT. Translated, it gives CASGFGTGYTDTQYF.